This T cell receptor beta chain emerged from a study of human T cells and chemical hapten exposure. Study-wide context: Slight differences in pooled library volume were the main source of varying TCR yields across samples.

The CDR3 loop spans 22 amino acids. Germline V gene lookup returns CDR1 SGHTA and CDR2 FQGNSA. V was pared by 1 base and J by 7 bases, with 35 bases between. TCRdb re-called the RACE reads through MiXCR, storing one row per CDR3 protein. In the table there are roughly 80,000 distinct CDR3 sequences, around 9.3% of which are singletons. As to time point: healthy volunteer bleed at 6 weeks. Unfractionated whole blood was the source of the extracted total RNA. This chain links TRBV7-2 with TRBJ1-5, with D unresolved. The sequence came from a female donor in good health. Some clones in this sample may be carry-over from other donors' samples. The specimen was whole blood. The CDR3 coding sequence is TGTGCCAGCAGCTTAGACTTAGTCTCTCTAACCGACTTGACTATAGCACGGCAGCCCCAGCATTTT. Translating gives CASSLDLVSLTDLTIARQPQHF. The entire variable domain, with the rest obtained from reference TRBV7-2 and TRBJ1-5, is as follows: GAGVSQSPSNKVTEKGKDVELRCDPISGHTALYWYRQSLGQGLEFLIYFQGNSAPDKSGLPSDRFSAERTGGSVSTLTIQRTQQEDSAVYLCASSLDLVSLTDLTIARQPQHFGDGTRLSIL.